A selection of T cell receptor beta chains follows, all from one sample in a study of blood T cell repertoires in COVID-19. The repertoire was sequenced with immunoSEQ multiplex PCR; TCRdb's copy has only in-frame clones and lacks some. The table records around 330,000 clones, 85% of them present only once. The sequencing sample was made of PBMCs or T cells enriched from blood (not recorded which). The origin of the receptors is a woman between 25 and 40 years old who had been exposed to COVID-19. Each CDR3 is given with its conserved first and last residue. D genes are given only for firm matches. Clone size is not always given. Where it is, it says once, few, many or a class for expanded clones.

>TRBJ1-6|TRBD1|TRBV4-3|once
CASSQGTGGWSPLHF
TGCGCCAGCAGCCAAGGGACAGGGGGCTGGTCACCCCTCCACTTT
>TRBJ2-5|TRBD2|TRBV4-2|once
CASSQERGGQETQYF
TGTGCCAGCAGCCAAGAGCGGGGGGGCCAAGAGACCCAGTACTTC
>TRBJ1-1|TRBD1|TRBV13|.
CASSLERTGMEAFF
TGTGCCAGCAGCTTAGAAAGGACAGGGATGGAAGCTTTCTTT
>TRBJ1-1|.|TRBV28|.
CASSLSLTMNTEAFF
TGTGCCAGCAGCCTCTCACTCACTATGAACACTGAAGCTTTCTTT
>TRBJ1-1|.|TRBV3-1/TRBV3-2|.
CASSQGGGSGTEAFF
TGTGCCAGCAGCCAAGGGGGAGGGAGTGGCACTGAAGCTTTCTTT
>TRBJ1-6|TRBD1|TRBV5-1|.
CASSPTGTFNSPLHF
TGCGCCAGCAGCCCGACAGGGACCTTTAATTCACCCCTCCACTTT
>TRBJ1-1|.|TRBV28|.
CASSSETGNTEAFF
TGTGCCAGCAGTTCCGAGACAGGGAACACTGAAGCTTTCTTT
>TRBJ1-1|.|TRBV11-2|once
CASSLIRTMNTEAFF
TGTGCCAGCAGCTTGATACGGACAATGAACACTGAAGCTTTCTTT
>TRBJ1-2|.|TRBV28|few
CASSPSDLGGNYYGYTF
TGTGCCAGCAGTCCGTCGGATCTCGGGGGGAATTACTATGGCTACACCTTC
>TRBJ2-3|.|TRBV24-1|once
CATSVTGLATFPDTQYF
TGTGCCACCAGTGTTACCGGACTTGCTACGTTCCCCGATACGCAGTATTTT
>TRBJ2-5|TRBD2|TRBV5-5|.
CASSLVGAGVSETQYF
TGTGCCAGCAGCTTGGTTGGAGCGGGAGTGTCGGAGACCCAGTACTTC
>TRBJ2-1|TRBD1|TRBV19|.
CASSVTGTLIGQFF
TGTGCCAGTAGTGTGACAGGGACGCTAATTGGGCAGTTCTTC
>TRBJ2-3|.|TRBV12-3/TRBV12-4|.
CASSPGADTQYF
TGTGCCAGCAGCCCAGGGGCAGATACGCAGTATTTT
>TRBJ2-3|TRBD1|TRBV19|few
CASRTGYSTDTQYF
TGTGCCAGTAGGACAGGGTACTCCACAGATACGCAGTATTTT
>TRBJ2-6|.|TRBV5-6|.
CASSLVGGGAGANVLTF
TGTGCCAGCAGCTTGGTTGGAGGGGGCGCAGGGGCCAACGTCCTGACTTTC
>TRBJ2-1|TRBD2|TRBV28|.
CASSPFSSGRADPYNEQFF
TGTGCCAGCAGTCCCTTTTCTAGCGGGAGGGCCGATCCCTACAATGAGCAGTTCTTC
>TRBJ2-7|TRBD2|TRBV18|.
CASSPGLDGYEQYF
TGTGCCAGCTCACCGGGACTAGATGGGTACGAGCAGTACTTC
>TRBJ2-2|TRBD1|TRBV30|once
CAWRLTGVDTGELFF
TGTGCCTGGAGGCTGACAGGGGTGGACACCGGGGAGCTGTTTTTT
>TRBJ2-7|.|TRBV6-1|.
CASSELLGTLTFYEQYF
TGTGCCAGCAGTGAACTTCTGGGGACACTTACTTTCTACGAGCAGTACTTC
>TRBJ1-2|TRBD1|TRBV2|.
CASSGQGGNYGYTF
TGTGCCAGCAGTGGACAGGGAGGCAACTATGGCTACACCTTC
>TRBJ2-5|TRBD2|TRBV18|.
CASSPPGLAGGQETQYF
TGTGCCAGCTCACCACCGGGACTAGCGGGAGGACAAGAGACCCAGTACTTC
>TRBJ1-3|.|TRBV14|.
CASSQVNRGNTIYF
TGTGCCAGCAGCCAAGTAAACCGGGGAAACACCATATATTTT
>TRBJ1-1|.|TRBV11-2|.
CASSPGGTEAFF
TGTGCCAGCAGCCCCGGGGGCACTGAAGCTTTCTTT
>TRBJ1-1|TRBD1|TRBV28|once
CASSATGYTEAFF
TGTGCCAGCAGCGCGACAGGGTACACTGAAGCTTTCTTT
>TRBJ1-3|.|TRBV25-1|once
CASSASGTGISGNTIYF
TGTGCCAGCAGCGCATCCGGAACAGGAATATCTGGAAACACCATATATTTT
>TRBJ2-3|.|TRBV19|.
CASSISGSGTDTQYF
TGTGCCAGTAGTATCAGCGGGTCCGGCACAGATACGCAGTATTTT
>TRBJ1-4|.|TRBV4-1|once
CASSRDYTSEKLFF
TGCGCCAGCAGCCGGGACTATACCTCCGAAAAACTGTTTTTT
>TRBJ2-5|TRBD2|TRBV28|.
CASSMGLAGAKETQYF
TGTGCCAGCAGTATGGGACTAGCGGGAGCAAAGGAGACCCAGTACTTC
>TRBJ2-7|TRBD2|TRBV7-2|.
CASSLYWTSGGSYEQYF
TGTGCCAGCAGCTTATACTGGACTAGCGGAGGGTCCTACGAGCAGTACTTC
>TRBJ2-5|TRBD2|TRBV19|.
CASSIRPSGETQYF
TGTGCCAGTAGTATCCGGCCTAGCGGGGAGACCCAGTACTTC
>TRBJ1-1|.|TRBV11-2|.
CASSSGVATEAFF
TGTGCCAGCAGCTCAGGGGTTGCCACTGAAGCTTTCTTT
>TRBJ2-2|.|TRBV11-2|few
CASSLVVAGELFF
TGTGCCAGCAGCTTAGTAGTGGCCGGGGAGCTGTTTTTT
>TRBJ2-1|TRBD1|TRBV5-6|.
CASSLAGQGFFEQFF
TGTGCCAGCAGCTTAGCGGGACAGGGGTTTTTCGAGCAGTTCTTC
>TRBJ1-1|.|TRBV3-1/TRBV3-2|.
CASSQDGSRAEAFF
TGTGCCAGCAGCCAAGATGGGAGTCGCGCTGAAGCTTTCTTT
>TRBJ2-7|TRBD2|TRBV7-2|once
CASSFTGGGYEQYF
TGTGCCAGCAGCTTCACGGGGGGAGGGTACGAGCAGTACTTC
>TRBJ2-3|TRBD1|TRBV29-1|few
CSVEVGGGDTQYF
TGCAGCGTTGAAGTAGGGGGCGGAGATACGCAGTATTTT
>TRBJ2-7|.|TRBV28|.
CASRGGGVDEQYF
TGTGCCAGCAGGGGGGGAGGTGTGGACGAGCAGTACTTC
>TRBJ1-1|.|TRBV5-1|.
CASSLYEANTEAFF
TGCGCCAGCAGCTTGTATGAGGCTAACACTGAAGCTTTCTTT
>TRBJ1-1|.|TRBV30|.
CAWSLLGMDTEAFF
TGTGCCTGGAGCCTACTAGGGATGGACACTGAAGCTTTCTTT
>TRBJ1-4|.|TRBV28|many
CASTPMEGPQREKLFF
TGTGCCAGCACCCCAATGGAGGGGCCTCAAAGGGAAAAACTGTTTTTT
>TRBJ2-1|TRBD2|TRBV2|.
CASSEGGSSYNEQFF
TGTGCCAGCAGTGAGGGGGGGAGCTCCTACAATGAGCAGTTCTTC
>TRBJ1-2|TRBD1|TRBV28|.
CASSPSRDRASYGYTF
TGTGCCAGCAGCCCTTCCCGGGACAGAGCCTCCTATGGCTACACCTTC
>TRBJ2-4|TRBD1|TRBV30|.
CAWSGQGVRENIQYF
TGTGCCTGGAGTGGACAGGGGGTTAGGGAAAACATTCAGTACTTC